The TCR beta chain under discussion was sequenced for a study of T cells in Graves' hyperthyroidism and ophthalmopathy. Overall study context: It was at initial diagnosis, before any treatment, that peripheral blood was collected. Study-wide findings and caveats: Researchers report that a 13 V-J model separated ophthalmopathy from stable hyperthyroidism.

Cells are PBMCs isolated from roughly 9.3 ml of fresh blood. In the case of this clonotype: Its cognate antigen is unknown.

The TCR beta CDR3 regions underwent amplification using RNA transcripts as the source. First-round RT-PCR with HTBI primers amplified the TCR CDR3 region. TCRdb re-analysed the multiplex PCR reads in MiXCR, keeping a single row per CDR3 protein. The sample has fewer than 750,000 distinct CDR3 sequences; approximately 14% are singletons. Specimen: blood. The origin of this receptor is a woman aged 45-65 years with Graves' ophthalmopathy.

CDR3 amino acids: CASSKAGVDTQYF. In nucleotides, the CDR3 is TGTGCCAGCAGTAAAGCGGGAGTAGATACGCAGTATTTT. This rearrangement joins TRBV7-9 to TRBJ2-3; TRBD2 matches 8 bases. CDR1 is SEHNR, CDR2 FQNEAQ, per germline (reference sequence). The CDR3 is made up of 13 amino acids. V lost 6 bases, J lost 5 bases, and 4 bases stayed unmatched.